Listed below are T cell receptor beta chains from one sample, sequenced in a study of early T cells in non-severe SARS-CoV-2 infection. One entry per CDR3 protein, called by TCRdb with MiXCR from the 5' RACE reads. The repertoire holds about 86,000 distinct CDR3 sequences, about 15% seen once, with 6.5% to 8.5% in the top ten. Sample: whole blood. Receptor source: an adult who was a healthcare worker with PCR-confirmed SARS-CoV-2 infection or an uninfected control (not recorded which). Each CDR3 is given with its conserved first and last residue. The D gene is left open where the match is weak. Size is stated for part of the rows, as once, few or many counts, or as a class when the clone is expanded.

TRBV28,TRBJ1-4,-,many,CASSLPVRREKLFF,TGTGCCAGCAGTTTACCGGTCCGACGGGAAAAACTGTTTTTT
TRBV7-6,TRBJ1-1,TRBD1,-,CASSPPGQGDTEAFF,TGTGCCAGCAGCCCGCCGGGACAGGGGGACACTGAAGCTTTCTTT
TRBV6-6,TRBJ2-1,-,-,CASINWGAIDNEQFF,TGTGCCAGCATAAATTGGGGGGCGATAGACAATGAGCAGTTCTTC
TRBV11-2,TRBJ1-4,-,-,CASSLGQAFEKLFF,TGTGCCAGCAGCTTAGGACAGGCCTTCGAAAAACTGTTTTTT
TRBV20-1,TRBJ2-1,-,-,CSASWGRGNNEQFF,TGCAGTGCTAGTTGGGGTCGGGGGAACAATGAGCAGTTCTTC
TRBV6-1,TRBJ1-5,TRBD1,few,CASSESGTDNQPQHF,TGTGCCAGCAGTGAATCGGGGACAGACAATCAGCCCCAGCATTTT
TRBV27,TRBJ2-7,-,-,CASSLTGTHSYEQYF,TGTGCCAGCAGTTTGACCGGGACCCACTCCTACGAGCAGTACTTC
TRBV2,TRBJ2-7,TRBD1,few,CASSGQGTGSNEQYF,TGTGCCAGCAGTGGGCAAGGGACAGGATCCAACGAGCAGTACTTC
TRBV9,TRBJ2-2,-,few,CASSPRNTGELFF,TGTGCCAGCAGCCCCAGGAACACCGGGGAGCTGTTTTTT
TRBV10-2,TRBJ1-5,TRBD1,few,CASSTGDQPQHF,TGCGCCAGCAGCACAGGGGATCAGCCCCAGCATTTT
TRBV29-1,TRBJ2-1,-,-,CSVDPSSYNEQFF,TGCAGCGTTGACCCTAGCTCCTACAATGAGCAGTTCTTC
TRBV27,TRBJ1-1,-,-,CASSFNIGLTEAFF,TGTGCCAGCAGTTTTAATATCGGTCTCACTGAAGCTTTCTTT
TRBV5-1,TRBJ2-1,TRBD1,-,CASSLRTGRNEQFF,TGCGCCAGCAGCCTAAGGACAGGGAGGAATGAGCAGTTCTTC
TRBV7-9,TRBJ2-2,-,-,CASSSERGELFF,TGTGCCAGCAGCTCAGAGAGGGGGGAGCTGTTTTTT
TRBV3-1,TRBJ2-7,TRBD2,few,CASSPPGGLYEQYF,TGTGCCAGCAGCCCCCCGGGGGGGCTCTACGAGCAGTACTTC
TRBV11-2,TRBJ1-2,-,-,CASSLDGAANYGYTF,TGTGCCAGCAGCTTAGACGGAGCGGCTAACTATGGCTACACCTTC
TRBV5-4,TRBJ2-3,TRBD2,-,CASSLKRETSTDTQYF,TGTGCCAGCAGCTTAAAGCGGGAGACGAGCACAGATACGCAGTATTTT
TRBV9,TRBJ2-5,-,few,CASNRAERGETQYF,TGTGCCAGCAACCGAGCGGAGAGGGGAGAGACCCAGTACTTC
TRBV10-2,TRBJ2-1,-,-,CASSSQGPSYNEQFF,TGCGCCAGCAGTTCTCAGGGCCCTTCCTACAATGAGCAGTTCTTC
TRBV7-9,TRBJ2-2,TRBD1,-,CASSLTTGGVTGELFF,TGTGCCAGCAGCTTAACGACAGGGGGAGTCACCGGGGAGCTGTTTTTT
TRBV28,TRBJ2-7,-,few,CASRISGYEQYF,TGTGCCAGCAGGATTAGTGGCTACGAGCAGTACTTC
TRBV2,TRBJ2-7,TRBD1,many,CASSPPGGYEQYF,TGTGCCAGCAGTCCCCCAGGGGGTTACGAGCAGTACTTC
TRBV5-1,TRBJ2-1,-,few,CASSTGVTSYNEQFF,TGCGCCAGCAGCACCGGTGTGACCTCCTACAATGAGCAGTTCTTC
TRBV29-1,TRBJ2-7,-,-,CSVWRASGEQYF,TGCAGCGTTTGGCGGGCGTCCGGCGAGCAGTACTTC
TRBV30,TRBJ2-7,TRBD1,few,CACTGGTYEQYF,TGTGCCTGTACAGGGGGCACCTACGAGCAGTACTTC
TRBV2,TRBJ1-1,-,few,CASGSRSDTEAFF,TGTGCCAGCGGCAGCAGGTCGGACACTGAAGCTTTCTTT
TRBV5-6,TRBJ2-1,-,many,CASLGGTYNEQFF,TGTGCCTCCCTAGGTGGGACCTACAATGAGCAGTTCTTC
TRBV7-8,TRBJ2-7,TRBD2,few,CASRRTSGSYEQYF,TGTGCCAGCAGGCGGACTAGCGGGAGTTATGAGCAGTACTTC
TRBV2,TRBJ2-6,-,many,CASSEGTSGANVLTF,TGTGCCAGCAGTGAGGGCACGTCTGGGGCCAACGTCCTGACTTTC
TRBV19,TRBJ2-1,-,few,CASSVYNEQFF,TGTGCCAGTAGTGTATATAATGAGCAGTTCTTC
TRBV6-5,TRBJ1-1,-,-,CASSRVLRETEAFF,TGTGCCAGCAGTCGAGTCCTTCGGGAGACTGAAGCTTTCTTT
TRBV12-3/TRBV12-4,TRBJ1-3,-,few,CASWEGRSGNTIYF,TGTGCCAGCTGGGAGGGCCGCTCTGGAAACACCATATATTTT
TRBV27,TRBJ2-2,TRBD1,few,CASSSRDSETGELFF,TGTGCCAGCAGTTCCCGGGACAGCGAGACCGGGGAGCTGTTTTTT
TRBV27,TRBJ2-7,-,few,CASSSPARGYEQYF,TGTGCCAGCAGTTCACCAGCCCGAGGCTACGAGCAGTACTTC
TRBV12-5,TRBJ1-1,TRBD1,-,CASGSRGLSGEAFF,TGTGCTAGTGGTTCCAGGGGGTTGTCCGGTGAAGCTTTCTTT